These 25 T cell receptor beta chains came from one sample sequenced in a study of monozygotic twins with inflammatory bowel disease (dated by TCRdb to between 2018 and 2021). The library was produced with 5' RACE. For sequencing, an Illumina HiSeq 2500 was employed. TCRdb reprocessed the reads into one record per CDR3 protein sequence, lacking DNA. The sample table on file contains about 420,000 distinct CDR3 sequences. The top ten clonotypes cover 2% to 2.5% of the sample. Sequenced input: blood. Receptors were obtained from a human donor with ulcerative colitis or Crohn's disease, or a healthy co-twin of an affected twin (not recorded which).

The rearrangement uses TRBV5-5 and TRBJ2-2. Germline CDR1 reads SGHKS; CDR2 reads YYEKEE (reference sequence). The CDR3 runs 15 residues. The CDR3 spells CASSLRRTTTGELFF.

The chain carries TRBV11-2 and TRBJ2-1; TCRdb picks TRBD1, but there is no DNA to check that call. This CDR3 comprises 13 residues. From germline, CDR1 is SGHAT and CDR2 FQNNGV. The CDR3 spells CASIQGEYNEQFF.

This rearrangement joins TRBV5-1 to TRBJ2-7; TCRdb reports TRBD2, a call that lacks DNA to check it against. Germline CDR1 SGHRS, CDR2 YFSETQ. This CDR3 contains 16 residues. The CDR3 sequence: CASSISTGTSSNEQYF.

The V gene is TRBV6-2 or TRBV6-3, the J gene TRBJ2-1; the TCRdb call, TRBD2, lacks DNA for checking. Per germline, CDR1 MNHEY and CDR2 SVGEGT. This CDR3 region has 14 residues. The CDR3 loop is CASSPPGLGREQFF.

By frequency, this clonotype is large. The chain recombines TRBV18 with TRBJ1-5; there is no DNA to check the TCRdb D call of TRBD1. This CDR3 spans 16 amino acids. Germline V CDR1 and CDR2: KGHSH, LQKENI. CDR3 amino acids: CASSLKQGASNQPQHF.

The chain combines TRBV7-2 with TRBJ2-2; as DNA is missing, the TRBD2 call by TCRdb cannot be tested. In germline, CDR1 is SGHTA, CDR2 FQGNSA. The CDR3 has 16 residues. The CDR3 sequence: CASSLWTLRGTGELFF.

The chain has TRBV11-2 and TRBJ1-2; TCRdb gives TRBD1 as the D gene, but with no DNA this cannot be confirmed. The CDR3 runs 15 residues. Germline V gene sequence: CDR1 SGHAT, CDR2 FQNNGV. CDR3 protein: CASSAPVAGNYGYTF.

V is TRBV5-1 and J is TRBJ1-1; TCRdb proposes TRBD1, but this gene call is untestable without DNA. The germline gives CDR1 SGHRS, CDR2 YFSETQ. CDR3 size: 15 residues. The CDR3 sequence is CASSRGEGLNTEAFF.

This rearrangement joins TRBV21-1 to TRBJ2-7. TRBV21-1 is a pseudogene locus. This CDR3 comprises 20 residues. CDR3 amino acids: CASSKEFCKHKNRADYDQYF.

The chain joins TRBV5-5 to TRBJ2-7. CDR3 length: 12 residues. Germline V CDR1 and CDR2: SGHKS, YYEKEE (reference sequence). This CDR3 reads CASSGGTYEQYF.

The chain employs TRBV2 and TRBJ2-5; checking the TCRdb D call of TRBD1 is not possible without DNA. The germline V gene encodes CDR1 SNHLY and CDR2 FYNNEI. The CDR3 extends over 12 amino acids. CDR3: CASLRGQETQYF.

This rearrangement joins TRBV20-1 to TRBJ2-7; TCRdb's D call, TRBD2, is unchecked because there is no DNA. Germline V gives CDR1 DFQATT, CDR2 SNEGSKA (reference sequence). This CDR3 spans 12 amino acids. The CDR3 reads CSAPRGFGEQYF.

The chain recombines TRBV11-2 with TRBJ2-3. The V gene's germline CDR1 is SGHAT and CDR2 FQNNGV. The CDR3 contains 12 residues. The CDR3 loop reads CASSPQVTTQYF.

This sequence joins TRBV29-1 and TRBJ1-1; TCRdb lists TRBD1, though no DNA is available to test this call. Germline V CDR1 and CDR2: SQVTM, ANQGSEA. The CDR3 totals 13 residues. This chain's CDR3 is CSGQGKSDTEAFF.

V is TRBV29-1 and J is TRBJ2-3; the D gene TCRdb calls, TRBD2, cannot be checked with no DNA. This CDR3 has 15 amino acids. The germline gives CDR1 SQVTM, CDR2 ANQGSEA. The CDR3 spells CSVSATSGRGNTQYF.

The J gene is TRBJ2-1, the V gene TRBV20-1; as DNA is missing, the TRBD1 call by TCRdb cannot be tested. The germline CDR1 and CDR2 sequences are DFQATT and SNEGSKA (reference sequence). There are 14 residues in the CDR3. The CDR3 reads CSARVMGRIDEQFF.

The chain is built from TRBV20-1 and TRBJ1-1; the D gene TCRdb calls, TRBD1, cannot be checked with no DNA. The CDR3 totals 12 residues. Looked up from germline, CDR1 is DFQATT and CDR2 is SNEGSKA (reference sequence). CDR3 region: CSARTGRPEAFF.

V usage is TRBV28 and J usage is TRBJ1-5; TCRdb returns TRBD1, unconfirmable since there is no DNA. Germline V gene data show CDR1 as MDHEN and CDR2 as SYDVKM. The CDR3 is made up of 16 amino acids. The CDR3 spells CASSTFPLQGAQPQHF.

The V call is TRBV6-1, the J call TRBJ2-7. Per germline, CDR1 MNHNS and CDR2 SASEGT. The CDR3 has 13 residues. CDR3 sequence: CASSEGEKYEQYF.

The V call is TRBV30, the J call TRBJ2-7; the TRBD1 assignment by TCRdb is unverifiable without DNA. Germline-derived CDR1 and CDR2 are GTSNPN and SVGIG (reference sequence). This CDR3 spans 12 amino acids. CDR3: CAWRTGNYEQYF.

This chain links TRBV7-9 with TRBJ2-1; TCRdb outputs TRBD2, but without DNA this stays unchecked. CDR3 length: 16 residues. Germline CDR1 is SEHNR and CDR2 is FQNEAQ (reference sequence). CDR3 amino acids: CASSPRTLKAGYEQFF.

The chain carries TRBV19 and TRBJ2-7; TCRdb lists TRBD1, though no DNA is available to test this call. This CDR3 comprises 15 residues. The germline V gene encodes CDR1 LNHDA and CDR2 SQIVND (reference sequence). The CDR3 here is CASSIDPGGFYEQYF. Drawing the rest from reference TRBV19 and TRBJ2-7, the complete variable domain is DGGITQSPKYLFRKEGQNVTLSCEQNLNHDAMYWYRQDPGQGLRLIYYSQIVNDFQKGDIAEGYSVSREKKESFPLTVTSAQKNPTAFYLCASSIDPGGFYEQYFGPGTRLTVT.

The CDR3 loop is CASSQDRAQLTLHF. V and J are TRBV6-1 and TRBJ1-6; TCRdb outputs TRBD1, but without DNA this stays unchecked. The CDR3 sequence is 14 residues long. Per the germline V gene, CDR1 is MNHNS and CDR2 is SASEGT.

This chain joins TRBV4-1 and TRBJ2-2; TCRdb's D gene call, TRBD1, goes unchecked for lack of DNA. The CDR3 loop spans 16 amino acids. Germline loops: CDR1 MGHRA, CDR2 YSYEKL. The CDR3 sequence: CASSLSGTAYTGELFF.

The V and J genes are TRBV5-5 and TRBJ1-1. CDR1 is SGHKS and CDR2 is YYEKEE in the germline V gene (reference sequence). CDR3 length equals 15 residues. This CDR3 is CASSSQGSVNTEAFF.